A single sample is the source of the 3 T cell receptor beta chains below, sequenced in a study of vaccination effects on CD4 cells after COVID-19. No cognate antigen is known for these TCRs. TCRdb's table, derived via immunoSEQ multiplex PCR, lists solely in-frame clones and lacks some. The sample lists more than 60,000 clones, 74% seen once, with under 2.5% in the top ten. At the end of around eleven days of culture, CD4+ T cells were isolated. Each participant received a vaccine that was either BNT162b2 or mRNA-1273, given as two doses. The sequences come from CD4+ T cells from PBMCs cultured without peptide, collected after COVID-19 vaccination. These receptor sequences come from a human donor who received a COVID-19 vaccine.

The chain is built from TRBV10-2 and TRBJ1-5; TRBD1 aligns across 8 bases. The CDR3 runs 16 residues. Unmatched junction bases numbered 8, after V lost 3 bases and J lost 4 bases. Germline V gene sequence: CDR1 WSHSY, CDR2 SAAADI. DNA of the CDR3: TGCGCCAGCAGTGACGGGCAGGGGGCAGGTAATCAGCCCCAGCATTTT. It is translated as CASSDGQGAGNQPQHF.

This clone was counted once. The chain recombines TRBV9 with TRBJ2-1, with 8 bases fitting TRBD2. The CDR3 sequence is 16 residues long. Trimming removed 4 bases from V and 1 base from J; junction bases left unmatched: 7. Germline CDR1 reads SGDLS; CDR2 reads YYNGEE. In nucleotides, the CDR3 is TGTGCCAGCAGCCACCGCGGGGGGACATCCTACAATGAGCAGTTCTTC. Its protein product is CASSHRGGTSYNEQFF.

The V gene is TRBV13, the J gene TRBJ1-3, with 7 bases that match TRBD1. The CDR3 sequence is 15 residues long. With V trimmed by 5 bases and J by 8 bases, 12 bases remained unmatched. Germline CDR1 PRHDT, CDR2 FYEKMQ (reference sequence). CDR3 protein: CASSPPRQGPDTIYF. In nucleotides, the CDR3 is TGTGCCAGCAGCCCACCCCGACAGGGTCCAGACACCATATATTTT.